The 24 T cell receptor beta chains reported below all come from one sample, sequenced in a study of vaccination effects on CD4 cells after COVID-19 (dated by TCRdb to between 2021 and 2023). To identify antigen-specific CD4+ T cell clonotypes by their expansion, the ViraFEST assay first stimulated PBMC with viral peptide pools and then applied TCR sequencing. After around ten days of culture, CD4+ T cells were isolated with the EasySep CD4+ T cell isolation kit. Each participant received two doses of an mRNA SARS-CoV-2 vaccine, either BNT162b2 or mRNA-1273. The library was prepared using the immunoSEQ multiplex PCR assay. TCRdb re-hosts the immuneACCESS table, in-frame sequences only. Its copies lack some clones; in the studies checked, an unresolved V gene accounts for under half of them, and the cause for the rest is not known. The sample table lists under 50,000 clones, roughly four fifths of them with a count of one. The leading ten clones occupy less than 2% of the sample.

These receptors are not linked to any known antigen. Here the sequenced sample was CD4+ T cells from PBMCs cultured with HCoV-NL63 spike peptides, taken after COVID-19 vaccination. This sample's cell subset or site label indicates: HCoV-NL63 spike overlapping peptide pool stimulation. Receptors originate from a human donor who received a COVID-19 vaccine. Some clones in this sample may be carry-over from other donors' samples.

The rearrangement links TRBV30 to TRBJ2-6; 11 bases are a match to TRBD2. V shed 1 base, J shed 0 bases, and the junction held 5 bases outside the gene matches. This CDR3 region has 18 residues. The germline V gene has CDR1 GTSNPN and CDR2 SVGIG (reference sequence). CDR3 nucleotides: TGTGCCTGGAGTGCACTTAGCGGGGGGGACTCTGGGGCCAACGTCCTGACTTTC. Residues: CAWSALSGGDSGANVLTF. Full variable domain (missing parts from reference TRBV30 and TRBJ2-6): SQTIHQWPATLVQPVGSPLSLECTVEGTSNPNLYWYRQAAGRGLQLLFYSVGIGQISSEVPQNLSASRPQDRQFILSSKKLLLSDSGFYLCAWSALSGGDSGANVLTFGAGSRLTVL.

The gene calls are TRBV4-1 and TRBJ1-2; D is ambiguous. V lost 1 base and J 2 bases, leaving 5 bases between the germline ends. The CDR3 is made up of 13 amino acids. Per germline, CDR1 MGHRA and CDR2 YSYEKL. CDR3 coding DNA: TGCGCCAGCAGCCAAGTTCAAAACTATGGCTACACCTTC. Translation gives CASSQVQNYGYTF.

The V gene is TRBV9, the J gene TRBJ1-4; 7 positions agree with TRBD1. The CDR3 consists of 14 residues. V shed 4 bases, J shed 5 bases, and the junction held 5 bases outside the gene matches. CDR1 is SGDLS and CDR2 is YYNGEE in the germline V gene. Here the CDR3 reads CASSIGTVNEKLFF. CDR3 in DNA: TGTGCCAGCAGCATTGGGACAGTAAATGAAAAACTGTTTTTT.

V gene TRBV3-1 (or the pseudogene TRBV3-2) combines with J gene TRBJ1-1; 12 bases fit TRBD1. Germline CDR1 is LGHDT and CDR2 is YNNKEL (reference sequence). This CDR3 has 15 amino acids. V gave up 6 bases and J gave up 11 bases; unmatched junction bases: 13. The CDR3: CASRPGTGGAGVAFF. The CDR3 region has the DNA TGTGCCAGCAGGCCCGGGACAGGGGGCGCGGGGGTCGCTTTCTTT.

The V call is TRBV6-5, the J call TRBJ2-2; 12 nucleotides agree with TRBD2. Germline trimming cut 4 bases from V and 8 bases from J; bases unmatched to any gene: 8. Germline CDR1 is MNHEY and CDR2 is SVGAGI. The CDR3 consists of 16 residues. The CDR3 is CASSFRLAGVRGELFF. CDR3 nucleotide sequence: TGTGCCAGCAGTTTCCGACTAGCGGGGGTTAGGGGGGAGCTGTTTTTT.

The chain carries TRBV28 and TRBJ2-7; 11 bases are shared with TRBD1. The CDR3 is 16 amino acids. CDR1 and CDR2 (germline): MDHEN, SYDVKM. Trimming removed 5 bases from V and 2 bases from J; junction bases left unmatched: 8. Here the CDR3 DNA reads TGTGCCAGCAGTACAACCGGGACAGGGGGTCCCTACGAGCAGTACGTC. Its translation is CASSTTGTGGPYEQYV.

A few counts support this clone. The V call is TRBV9, the J call TRBJ2-1, with 14 nucleotides matching TRBD2. Per germline, CDR1 SGDLS and CDR2 YYNGEE. The CDR3 covers 18 residues. J was trimmed by 0 bases and V by 1 base; bases with no gene match: 3. As DNA, the CDR3 is TGTGCCAGCAGCGTATCGACTAGCGGGGGGGACTCCTACAATGAGCAGTTCTTC. It translates to CASSVSTSGGDSYNEQFF. Full variable domain (remainder filled in from reference TRBV9 and TRBJ2-1): DSGVTQTPKHLITATGQRVTLRCSPRSGDLSVYWYQQSLDQGLQFLIQYYNGEERAKGNILERFSAQQFPDLHSELNLSSLELGDSALYFCASSVSTSGGDSYNEQFFGPGTRLTVL.

The rearrangement links TRBV6-1 to TRBJ1-3; D is perhaps TRBD1 (6 bases). Germline-derived CDR1 and CDR2 are MNHNS and SASEGT. Trimming shortened V by 2 bases and J by 2 bases, and 13 bases separated the two germline ends. CDR3 length: 16 amino acids. The CDR3 protein is CASSERGGGAGNTIYF. CDR3 DNA sequence: TGTGCCAGCAGTGAACGGGGAGGGGGTGCTGGAAACACCATATATTTT.

The chain couples TRBV21-1 to TRBJ1-2. TRBV21-1 is designated a pseudogene. The CDR3 consists of 12 residues. CDR3 sequence (DNA): TGTGCCAGCAGTCTGGGGGACTATGGCTACACCTTC. This encodes CASSLGDYGYTF.

The gene calls are TRBV6-6 and TRBJ2-7, with 16 nucleotides matching TRBD2. V lost 6 bases to trimming and J lost 9 bases; unmatched junction nucleotides: 11. The CDR3 contains 16 residues. Germline assignment: CDR1 MNHNY and CDR2 SVGAGI (reference sequence). CDR3 sequence: CASSPTGTSGGAGQYV. The CDR3, as DNA: TGTGCCAGCAGCCCCACCGGGACTAGCGGGGGGGCGGGGCAGTACGTC.

The chain links TRBV28 to TRBJ1-3, with D unresolved. The V and J ends lost 3 bases and 1 base respectively, with 4 bases between them. Germline-derived CDR1 and CDR2 are MDHEN and SYDVKM. The CDR3 contains 13 residues. The CDR3 nucleotides read TGTGCCAGCAGTTTTGCGTCTGGAAACACCATATATTTT. Translation gives CASSFASGNTIYF.

The chain recombines TRBV3-1 (or the pseudogene TRBV3-2) with TRBJ1-5; D is uncertain. The CDR3 length is 15 residues. The V gene lost 1 base and the J gene lost 0 bases, with 7 bases spanning the gap. Germline CDR1 and CDR2: LGHDT and YNNKEL (reference sequence). CDR3 amino acids: CASSQGSISNQPQHF. As DNA, the CDR3 is TGTGCCAGCAGCCAAGGCAGTATTAGCAATCAGCCCCAGCATTTT.

The chain carries TRBV2 and TRBJ1-2; TRBD1 agrees at 10 bases. The V and J ends lost 6 bases and 4 bases, in that order; junction bases with no gene match: 8. Germline CDR1 and CDR2: SNHLY and FYNNEI. This CDR3 has 15 amino acids. The DNA for the CDR3 is TGTGCCAGCAGGGACAGGGGGGCCTCTACCTATGGCTACACCTTC. This codes for CASRDRGASTYGYTF.

CDR3 sequence reads: CASTPTGRTTYEQYV. The DNA of the CDR3 is TGTGCCAGCACCCCGACAGGGAGGACCACCTACGAGCAGTACGTC. The rearrangement uses TRBV28 and TRBJ2-7; perhaps TRBD1 as D (7 bases). Trimming shortened V by 7 bases and J by 2 bases, and 18 bases separated the two germline ends. Germline V CDR1 and CDR2: MDHEN, SYDVKM. The CDR3 has 15 amino acids.

The V and J genes are TRBV6-5 and TRBJ2-3; D is unresolved. Germline loops: CDR1 MNHEY, CDR2 SVGAGI. Deletions cut 4 bases from V and 1 base from J, with 9 bases between. This CDR3 has 14 residues. In DNA form, the CDR3 reads TGTGCCAGCAGTTGGACGGAACGCACAGATACGCAGTATTTT. This codes for CASSWTERTDTQYF.

The rearrangement uses TRBV7-8 and TRBJ1-2; TRBD1 matches at 7 bases. This CDR3 region has 15 residues. Germline CDR1 reads SGHVS; CDR2 reads FQNEAQ. The junction had 17 bases not matched to a gene; V was cut back by 3 bases and J by 13 bases. The CDR3 here is CASSFIPGGTEKTTF. In DNA, the CDR3 is TGTGCCAGCAGCTTTATACCCGGTGGGACAGAAAAGACCACCTTC.

The rearrangement joins TRBV2 to TRBJ2-7; the D gene is possibly TRBD2 (5 bases). Trimming took 3 bases from V and 6 from J, leaving 12 bases between them. CDR3 length: 13 amino acids. The germline V gene has CDR1 SNHLY and CDR2 FYNNEI. CDR3 protein: CASSEQLESEQYV. The CDR3 coding sequence is TGTGCCAGCAGTGAGCAACTAGAAAGCGAGCAGTACGTC.

The chain combines TRBV10-1 with TRBJ1-5; D is uncertain. This CDR3 region has 15 residues. From germline, CDR1 is WNHNN and CDR2 SYGVQD (reference sequence). Between the trimmed V and J ends, which lost 2 bases and 0 bases, there was a span of 8 bases. The CDR3 here is CASSEVRDSNQPQHF. The CDR3 coding sequence is TGCGCCAGCAGTGAGGTGCGGGATAGCAATCAGCCCCAGCATTTT.

The V call is TRBV24-1, the J call TRBJ2-5; D is perhaps TRBD2 (6 bases). The CDR3 loop spans 13 amino acids. With 8 bases removed from V and 0 bases from J, the gap between germline ends came to 9 bases. Germline values: CDR1 KGHDR, CDR2 SFDVKD. Written as DNA, the CDR3 is TGTGCCACCAAAGGGGACTACCAAGAGACCCAGTACTTC. It is translated as CATKGDYQETQYF.

J is TRBJ2-2 and V is TRBV6-5; D call uncertain. In germline, CDR1 is MNHEY, CDR2 SVGAGI. CDR3 length: 15 residues. Trimming cost V 2 bases and J 5 bases, with 12 bases left between them. The CDR3 here is CASSYGGRGTGELFF. The CDR3 DNA follows: TGTGCCAGCAGTTACGGTGGGCGCGGAACCGGGGAGCTGTTTTTT.

The V gene is TRBV28, the J gene TRBJ2-3; a possible D gene is TRBD2 (5 bases). Trimming pared 1 base from V and 4 bases from J, leaving 18 bases between. CDR1 and CDR2 (germline): MDHEN, SYDVKM. The CDR3 has 17 amino acids. The CDR3 coding sequence is TGTGCCAGCAGTTTATTTATGGGAGAGCTAGCTGCAGATACGCAGTATTTT. It codes for CASSLFMGELAADTQYF.

The V gene is TRBV6-5, the J gene TRBJ2-6, with D possibly being TRBD1 (5 bases). Per the germline V gene, CDR1 is MNHEY and CDR2 is SVGAGI. The CDR3 runs to 14 residues. V lost 6 bases and J lost 0, with 6 bases in between. DNA of the CDR3: TGTGCCAGCAGCACAGGCTCTGGGGCCAACGTCCTGACTTTC. Its protein product is CASSTGSGANVLTF.

The chain recombines TRBV2 with TRBJ2-3, with 11 positions matching TRBD2. Germline values: CDR1 SNHLY, CDR2 FYNNEI. The CDR3 sequence is 16 residues long. V was clipped by 6 bases and J by 4 bases; unmatched bases: 9. CDR3 in amino acids: CASRLNLAGGPDTQYF. The CDR3 DNA reads as TGTGCCAGCAGACTAAACTTAGCGGGGGGGCCAGATACGCAGTATTTT.

This clone showed up just a few times. The genes are TRBV7-8 and TRBJ2-4; possibly TRBD1 for D (6 bases). V was pared by 8 bases and J by 0 bases, with 14 bases between. Germline CDR1 is SGHVS and CDR2 is FQNEAQ. The CDR3 has 15 amino acids. The CDR3 DNA follows: TGTGCCAGCGGAGACAGGCGACGAGCCAAAAACATTCAGTACTTC. Amino acid sequence: CASGDRRRAKNIQYF.